The 13 T cell receptor beta chains reported below all come from one sample, sequenced in a study of identical twins. TCRdb processed the 5' RACE reads anew with MiXCR; each CDR3 protein has one entry. Altogether 120,000 to 150,000 distinct CDR3 sequences are present, approximately 4% being singletons, with the ten largest covering roughly 8%. The sample comprised memory T cells sorted from blood. These receptors all stem from a man younger than 30 in good health.

The chain links TRBV28 to TRBJ2-5, with 9 bases identical to TRBD1. CDR3 size: 16 residues. Germline CDR1 reads MDHEN; CDR2 reads SYDVKM. V was clipped by 5 bases and J by 5 bases; unmatched bases: 12. The CDR3 DNA reads TGTGCCAGCAGTCACTCCGGGACAGGGCGGTCGGAGACCCAGTACTTC. It codes for CASSHSGTGRSETQYF.

This clonotype showed up just a few times. The V and J genes are TRBV27 and TRBJ2-1; 8 bases align to TRBD2. Germline-derived CDR1 and CDR2 are MNHEY and SMNVEV (reference sequence). Unmatched junction bases numbered 2, after V lost 2 bases and J lost 2 bases. This CDR3 has 15 residues. The CDR3 DNA sequence: TGTGCCAGCAGTTTAGAGGGACTAGCCTACAATGAGCAGTTCTTC. This encodes CASSLEGLAYNEQFF.

This clonotype was observed at least ten times. The CDR3 DNA is TGTGCCAGCAGCCTCAGCGGGGGTTCGCAGTATTTT. This translates into CASSLSGGSQYF. The chain links TRBV6-5 to TRBJ2-3; the match to TRBD2 covers 8 bases. The CDR3 is made up of 12 amino acids. In germline, CDR1 is MNHEY, CDR2 SVGAGI. The ends lost 6 bases at V and 10 bases at J; junction bases unmatched: 6.

This clonotype was seen repeatedly, ten times or more. The V call is TRBV29-1, the J call TRBJ1-2; 8 bases match TRBD1. This CDR3 has 14 amino acids. The J segment lost 3 bases and the V segment lost 5 bases, leaving 8 bases of the junction unmatched. Germline loops: CDR1 SQVTM, CDR2 ANQGSEA. The CDR3 DNA follows: TGCAGCGTTATCAAAGGACAGGGCGACTATGGCTACACCTTC. Translating gives CSVIKGQGDYGYTF.

This clonotype was recorded many times. The J gene is TRBJ2-7, the V gene TRBV30, with 8 bases that match TRBD1. CDR1 is GTSNPN and CDR2 is SVGIG in the germline V gene (reference sequence). The CDR3 extends over 16 amino acids. Unmatched junction bases numbered 14, after V lost 3 bases and J lost 4 bases. CDR3 sequence reads: CAWRTADRAPFYEQYV. CDR3 DNA sequence: TGTGCCTGGAGAACTGCGGACAGGGCTCCCTTTTACGAGCAGTACGTC.

CDR3 DNA sequence: TGTGCCAGCAGCCCGGCAGGAGCTTACGAGCAGTACTTC. Residues: CASSPAGAYEQYF. The gene calls are TRBV5-4 and TRBJ2-7; D remains ambiguous. The CDR3 covers 13 residues. CDR1 SGHNT and CDR2 YYREEE come from the germline V gene (reference sequence). Trimming removed 4 bases at V and 4 bases at J, with 12 bases between.

This clonotype was counted many times. V and J are TRBV20-1 and TRBJ2-3, with TRBD2 matching 7 bases. Per the germline V gene, CDR1 is DFQATT and CDR2 is SNEGSKA (reference sequence). V gave up 0 bases and J gave up 2 bases; unmatched junction bases: 11. The CDR3 sequence is 17 residues long. CDR3: CSARDVRGRGPTDTQYF. The CDR3 DNA reads TGCAGTGCTAGAGATGTCCGCGGGAGAGGGCCCACAGATACGCAGTATTTT.

Ten or more counts support this clonotype. Written as DNA, the CDR3 is TGCAGTGCTTCTCCCCTGACTAGCGGGAGGAGAAATGAGCAGTTCTTC. This sequence encodes CSASPLTSGRRNEQFF. The chain links TRBV20-1 to TRBJ2-1, with 13 nucleotides matching TRBD2. The germline V gene has CDR1 DFQATT and CDR2 SNEGSKA (reference sequence). The CDR3 is 16 residues long. V shed 5 bases, J shed 7 bases, and the junction held 11 bases outside the gene matches.

The genes are TRBV20-1 and TRBJ2-5; TRBD2 matches 12 bases. Germline V gene sequence: CDR1 DFQATT, CDR2 SNEGSKA (reference sequence). CDR3 length: 15 residues. J lost 4 bases, V lost 4 bases, and 7 bases had no gene match. CDR3 amino acids: CSANGLAGTAETQYF. CDR3 bases: TGCAGTGCTAATGGACTAGCGGGGACAGCAGAGACCCAGTACTTC.

This clonotype was found many times. The chain couples TRBV5-1 to TRBJ2-7, with 10 positions matching TRBD2. V lost 4 bases to trimming and J lost 4 bases; unmatched junction nucleotides: 11. CDR3 length: 16 residues. CDR1 is SGHRS and CDR2 is YFSETQ in the germline V gene. The CDR3 here is CASSPRPASGSYEQYF. For the CDR3, the DNA is TGCGCCAGCAGCCCTCGACCGGCTAGCGGGAGTTACGAGCAGTACTTC. The variable domain in full, completed from reference TRBV5-1 and TRBJ2-7, reads KAGVTQTPRYLIKTRGQQVTLSCSPISGHRSVSWYQQTPGQGLQFLFEYFSETQRNKGNFPGRFSGRQFSNSRSEMNVSTLELGDSALYLCASSPRPASGSYEQYFGPGTRLTVT.

This clonotype was found many times. This chain uses TRBV12-3 or TRBV12-4 with TRBJ1-6; D is ambiguous. This CDR3 is built from 13 residues. Trimming took 3 bases from V and 7 from J, leaving 7 bases between them. CDR3 in amino acids: CASSFTENSPLHF. CDR3 bases: TGTGCCAGCAGTTTCACAGAAAATTCACCCCTCCACTTT.

This clonotype was detected many times. The rearrangement links TRBV29-1 to TRBJ2-1, with D hard to call. The CDR3 totals 16 residues. V dropped 0 bases and J dropped 2 bases, with 14 bases sitting between them. Per germline, CDR1 SQVTM and CDR2 ANQGSEA. The CDR3 loop is CSVEDAARGAYNEQFF. In DNA, the CDR3 is TGCAGCGTTGAAGACGCGGCCAGAGGCGCCTACAATGAGCAGTTCTTC.

This clonotype was found many times. V is TRBV29-1 and J is TRBJ2-4, with D perhaps TRBD2 (7 bases). Germline lookup yields CDR1 SQVTM and CDR2 ANQGSEA. Trimming shortened V by 7 bases and J by 8 bases, and 15 bases separated the two germline ends. The CDR3 is 12 amino acids. DNA of the CDR3: TGCAGCGGCGGGGGCCAAGGGGACATTCAGTACTTC. It yields the protein CSGGGQGDIQYF.